These 5 T cell receptor beta chains were sequenced from one sample in a study of shared clonotypes between healthy human individuals. Clones were sequenced by immunoSEQ multiplex PCR, and TCRdb holds only the in-frame ones, with some missing. The sample includes roughly 2,500,000 clones, more than 85% seen only once; the top ten take 0.36%. The sequencing input was naive CD4+ T cells from PBMCs. Subset of the sample: CD45RA+ positively selected. All receptors derive from a man aged 18 to 30 in good health. Some clones in this sample may be carry-over from other donors' samples.

This chain uses TRBV6-5 with TRBJ2-7; unclear D gene. V was pared by 6 bases and J by 5 bases, with 20 bases between. The length of the CDR3 is 15 residues. The germline CDR1 and CDR2 sequences are MNHEY and SVGAGI. This CDR3 reads CASSPRPGGRDEQYF. The DNA of the CDR3 is TGTGCCAGCAGCCCCCGCCCTGGCGGCCGCGACGAGCAGTACTTC.

The V and J genes are TRBV5-6 and TRBJ2-5; 10 bases line up with TRBD2. J lost 4 bases, V lost 0 bases, and 3 bases had no gene match. Per germline, CDR1 SGHDT and CDR2 YYEEEE. The length of the CDR3 is 15 residues. CDR3: CASSLVSSGRETQYF. The CDR3 nucleotides read TGTGCCAGCAGCTTGGTTTCTAGCGGGAGAGAGACCCAGTACTTC.

The rearrangement links TRBV13 to TRBJ2-2; TRBD2 matches at 11 bases. This CDR3 contains 17 residues. Germline assignment: CDR1 PRHDT and CDR2 FYEKMQ (reference sequence). The ends lost 5 bases at V and 3 bases at J; junction bases unmatched: 8. This chain's CDR3 is CASSLNSGRGHTGELFF. The DNA for the CDR3 is TGTGCCAGCAGCCTGAATAGCGGGAGGGGTCACACCGGGGAGCTGTTTTTT.

The chain has TRBV7-9 and TRBJ2-7; TRBD1 or TRBD2 may be the D gene (5 bases each). Germline V gene lookup returns CDR1 SEHNR and CDR2 FQNEAQ (reference sequence). Between the trimmed V and J ends, which lost 3 bases and 9 bases, there was a span of 12 bases. The CDR3 length is 12 residues. The CDR3 DNA reads TGTGCCAGCAGCTTCGGGGCCCATGGGCAGTACTTC. Its protein product is CASSFGAHGQYF.

This chain links TRBV7-8 with TRBJ2-1; 11 positions match TRBD2. V was pared by 5 bases and J by 8 bases, with 8 bases of the junction left unmatched. Per germline, CDR1 SGHVS and CDR2 FQNEAQ. The CDR3 has 15 residues. The CDR3 DNA reads as TGTGCCAGCAGCCCCCCCACTAGCGGGAGCGATGAGCAGTTCTTC. It encodes CASSPPTSGSDEQFF.